The entry below describes one T cell receptor (beta chain). As originally analysed: Quantification of nucleated cells was approximated via reference gene primer amplification. Assay: immunoSEQ multiplex PCR; the TCRdb copy retains only in-frame clones and omits some. V and J calls and clone size come straight from that table; D and trimming were deduced from the DNA. The sample shows roughly 12,000 clones, over 75% of them seen only once. The sample belongs to a study of blood T cell repertoires in COVID-19. Overall study context: Spain, Italy and the United States supplied samples that represented acute and convalescent COVID-19. From T cells, B-cell-depleted T cells, or PBMCs came the material, which was cDNA or gDNA.

This CDR3 has 14 residues. Germline V gives CDR1 SEHNR, CDR2 FQNEAQ (reference sequence). V gave up 2 bases and J gave up 2 bases, with 8 bases separating them. This clonotype originated in a man older than 75 with acute or convalescent COVID-19. The V gene is TRBV7-9, the J gene TRBJ2-3; no firm D call. Sequenced material: peripheral blood. The CDR3 protein is CASSLITTTDTQYF. The CDR3 coding sequence is TGTGCCAGCAGCTTAATTACTACCACAGATACGCAGTATTTT.